Each of the 32 T cell receptor beta chains below was sequenced from the same sample in a study of blood T cells in healthy people across ages. It was with a sample-barcoded 5' primer and a J-beta primer mix that a second PCR of roughly 6 to 12 cycles was run. TCRdb fed the 5' RACE reads into MiXCR, producing one record per CDR3 protein. The sample has around 1,800,000 distinct CDR3 sequences; roughly two fifths are singletons. The sequencing sample was made of blood. The receptor source for this set is a human donor in good health.

This clonotype appeared once. One base away lies a much larger clone, so this may be a sequencing read error. The V gene is TRBV7-9, the J gene TRBJ2-5, with a tentative D call TRBD2 (5 bases). Trimming pared 3 bases from V and 11 bases from J, leaving 31 bases between. Germline V gene data show CDR1 as SEHNR and CDR2 as FQNEAQ (reference sequence). CDR3 length: 18 amino acids. The CDR3 nucleotides are TGTGCCAGCAGCTTCCCCCCGAAGAGGGTCACGTCCGCAAATGAGCAGTACTTC. Translating it yields CASSFPPKRVTSANEQYF.

This rearrangement joins TRBV18 to TRBJ1-2; tentative D call: TRBD1 (6 bases). The germline V gene encodes CDR1 KGHSH and CDR2 LQKENI. The CDR3 is 13 amino acids. The germline V and J ends were trimmed by 3 bases and 7 bases, with 12 bases remaining between them. CDR3: CASSPGTTTGYTF. The CDR3 DNA follows: TGTGCCAGCTCACCCGGGACAACTACTGGCTACACCTTC.

The chain joins TRBV5-1 to TRBJ1-2; no reliable D call. The CDR3 covers 13 residues. The germline V gene has CDR1 SGHRS and CDR2 YFSETQ. The ends were cut back, 2 bases at V and 6 bases at J, with 11 bases in the middle. CDR3 bases: TGCGCCAGCAGCTTAGTTACGCAGAATGGCTACACCTTC. Translating it yields CASSLVTQNGYTF. Variable domain in full (rest from reference TRBV5-1 and TRBJ1-2): KAGVTQTPRYLIKTRGQQVTLSCSPISGHRSVSWYQQTPGQGLQFLFEYFSETQRNKGNFPGRFSGRQFSNSRSEMNVSTLELGDSALYLCASSLVTQNGYTFGSGTRLTVV.

This clonotype was counted between two and nine times. The genes are TRBV27 and TRBJ1-1; TRBD1 is a possible D gene (6 bases). CDR1 is MNHEY and CDR2 is SMNVEV in the germline V gene (reference sequence). V lost 6 bases and J lost 7, with 15 bases in between. The CDR3 is made up of 13 amino acids. The CDR3 loop is CASSTRTVHEAFF. As DNA, the CDR3 is TGTGCCAGCAGCACAAGGACAGTCCATGAAGCTTTCTTT.

This clonotype was seen only a few times. The CDR3 DNA reads as TGCAGTGCTCCCAGACTCCAAACTCTCAAAAACATTCAGTACTTC. Translated: CSAPRLQTLKNIQYF. The chain couples TRBV20-1 to TRBJ2-4; D is ambiguous. Germline V gene sequence: CDR1 DFQATT, CDR2 SNEGSKA (reference sequence). The CDR3 loop spans 15 amino acids. Trimming removed 5 bases from V and 3 bases from J, with 17 bases in between.

In its sample, this clonotype was seen a few times. V is TRBV5-5 and J is TRBJ2-5, with 8 nucleotides matching TRBD2. V gave up 4 bases and J gave up 4 bases; unmatched junction bases: 12. CDR1 and CDR2 (germline): SGHKS, YYEKEE (reference sequence). The CDR3 has 16 amino acids. CDR3 amino acids: CASSTFQRGLSETQYF. CDR3 in DNA: TGTGCCAGCAGCACCTTCCAGCGGGGGCTCTCAGAGACCCAGTACTTC.

This rearrangement joins TRBV28 to TRBJ1-2; D possibly corresponds to TRBD1 (6 bases). Germline values: CDR1 MDHEN, CDR2 SYDVKM. Trimming removed 4 bases at V and 4 bases at J, with 16 bases between. The CDR3 covers 15 residues. The chain's CDR3 is CASSSPGTSSYGYTF. The CDR3 DNA follows: TGTGCCAGCAGTTCGCCCGGGACATCCTCCTATGGCTACACCTTC.

This chain connects TRBV4-2 to TRBJ1-5; 8 bases align to TRBD1. The trim removed 4 bases at V and 7 bases at J, leaving 12 bases unmatched. Germline V gene lookup returns CDR1 LGHNA and CDR2 YNFKEQ. The CDR3 is made up of 16 amino acids. This CDR3 reads CASSRRPTGEEQPQHF. CDR3 nucleotide sequence: TGTGCCAGCAGCCGCCGTCCGACAGGGGAAGAGCAGCCCCAGCATTTT.

The V call is TRBV10-3, the J call TRBJ1-1; D unclear. There are 14 residues in the CDR3. The ends were cut back, 4 bases at V and 2 bases at J, with 11 bases in the middle. Germline V gene data show CDR1 as ENHRY and CDR2 as SYGVKD. CDR3 DNA sequence: TGTGCCATCAGTGGGCGTTTGGCTAACACTGAAGCTTTCTTT. Translated, it gives CAISGRLANTEAFF.

The J gene is TRBJ2-3, the V gene TRBV7-9; the D gene could be TRBD1 or TRBD2 (5 bases each). CDR1 and CDR2 (germline): SEHNR, FQNEAQ (reference sequence). V was shortened by 5 bases and J by 8 bases, with 11 bases between the two germline ends. The CDR3 has 12 residues. CDR3 coding DNA: TGTGCCAGCAGCCGCGAGGGGTCTACGCAGTATTTT. Amino acids: CASSREGSTQYF.

The chain carries TRBV12-3 or TRBV12-4 and TRBJ1-4; 11 bases match TRBD1. J was trimmed by 8 bases and V by 3 bases; bases with no gene match: 14. This CDR3 has 18 residues. CDR3 in DNA: TGTGCCAGCAGTTTGGAATTCCACGGGACAGGGGGAAACGAAAAACTGTTTTTT. Its translation: CASSLEFHGTGGNEKLFF.

This chain connects TRBV12-3 or TRBV12-4 to TRBJ1-4; D gene unclear. The V end lost 7 bases, the J end lost 7 bases, and 19 bases lay between the germline ends. The length of the CDR3 is 15 residues. CDR3 protein: CASTSDVGRFEKLFF. DNA for the CDR3: TGTGCCAGCACCTCTGATGTGGGGAGGTTTGAAAAACTGTTTTTT.

This clonotype was seen more than once but under ten times. V and J are TRBV15 and TRBJ2-4, with 8 bases identical to TRBD1. J was trimmed by 8 bases and V by 3 bases; bases with no gene match: 6. From germline, CDR1 is LNHNV and CDR2 YYDKDF (reference sequence). The CDR3 is 14 amino acids. CDR3 DNA sequence: TGTGCCACCAGCAGTGGACAGGGTTTATACATTCAGTACTTC. As protein: CATSSGQGLYIQYF.

V usage is TRBV29-1 and J usage is TRBJ1-1; 9 positions match TRBD1. Trimming removed 1 base from V and 3 bases from J; junction bases left unmatched: 6. Germline V lookup: CDR1 SQVTM, CDR2 ANQGSEA. The CDR3 loop spans 15 amino acids. CDR3 in DNA: TGCAGCGTTGAAGTACAGGGGGCCAGGGACACTGAAGCTTTCTTT. It specifies CSVEVQGARDTEAFF.

The chain joins TRBV20-1 to TRBJ1-2; D remains ambiguous. V was shortened by 6 bases and J by 4 bases, with 15 bases between the two germline ends. Germline V lookup: CDR1 DFQATT, CDR2 SNEGSKA (reference sequence). The CDR3 consists of 13 residues. Here the CDR3 reads CSAAEGGPYGYTF. CDR3 DNA: TGCAGTGCCGCCGAGGGAGGACCCTATGGCTACACCTTC.

The J gene is TRBJ2-7, the V gene TRBV5-1; the D gene is possibly TRBD1 (7 bases). Trimming removed 4 bases from V and 2 bases from J, with 16 bases in between. CDR1 and CDR2 from the germline V gene are SGHRS and YFSETQ. This CDR3 spans 15 amino acids. CDR3 sequence: CASSPAQGGTYEQYF. As DNA, the CDR3 is TGCGCCAGCAGCCCTGCGCAGGGGGGAACCTACGAGCAGTACTTC.

This clonotype came up a few times. This chain uses TRBV20-1 with TRBJ1-2, with 9 bases matching TRBD1. After removal of 4 bases from V and 7 bases from J, the junction contained 10 bases not matched to a gene. The germline gives CDR1 DFQATT, CDR2 SNEGSKA (reference sequence). The CDR3 length is 14 residues. The CDR3 spells CSAKLGQGLGGYTF. The CDR3 coding sequence is TGCAGTGCTAAACTGGGACAGGGTTTGGGTGGCTACACCTTC.

In this sample, this clonotype turned up a few times. V gene TRBV20-1 combines with J gene TRBJ2-1, with a tentative D call TRBD2 (6 bases). This CDR3 has 14 amino acids. CDR1 is DFQATT and CDR2 is SNEGSKA in the germline V gene (reference sequence). Trimming removed 2 bases from V and 9 bases from J, with 17 bases in between. The CDR3 DNA reads TGCAGTGCTAGAAAAGGGGACTTAATGACTGAGCAGTTCTTC. This encodes CSARKGDLMTEQFF.

The chain recombines TRBV20-1 with TRBJ1-1; D unclear. The germline V and J ends were trimmed by 3 bases and 0 bases, with 17 bases remaining between them. This CDR3 contains 16 residues. Germline values: CDR1 DFQATT, CDR2 SNEGSKA (reference sequence). Here the CDR3 reads CSASLPGGNMNTEAFF. CDR3 nucleotides: TGCAGTGCTAGTTTACCAGGAGGGAACATGAACACTGAAGCTTTCTTT.

V and J are TRBV4-2 and TRBJ2-2; TRBD2 agrees at 12 bases. With 3 bases clipped from V and 3 bases from J, the junction kept 8 bases outside the gene matches. In germline, CDR1 is LGHNA, CDR2 YNFKEQ. The CDR3 runs 18 residues. CDR3 residues: CASSQTTSGGRDTGELFF. The CDR3 region has the DNA TGTGCCAGCAGCCAGACGACTAGCGGGGGCAGGGACACCGGGGAGCTGTTTTTT.

This clonotype was recorded once. The chain uses TRBV3-1 and TRBJ1-1; no definite D call. Germline CDR1 LGHDT, CDR2 YNNKEL (reference sequence). CDR3 length equals 12 residues. V shed 2 bases and J shed 8 bases, with 9 bases lying between them. CDR3 in amino acids: CASSQPRGEAFF. The CDR3 region has the DNA TGTGCCAGCAGCCAACCACGCGGGGAAGCTTTCTTT.

The V gene is TRBV7-6, the J gene TRBJ2-2, with TRBD2 matching 10 bases. The germline gives CDR1 SGHVS, CDR2 FNYEAQ. The CDR3 length is 17 residues. J was trimmed by 5 bases and V by 2 bases; bases with no gene match: 8. In nucleotides, the CDR3 is TGTGCCAGCAGCTTATTCACTAGCGGGGCCGGGACCGGGGAGCTGTTTTTT. It yields the protein CASSLFTSGAGTGELFF.

This clonotype was found a few times. The chain links TRBV4-2 to TRBJ1-2; no clear D. V lost 1 base to trimming and J lost 4 bases, with 10 bases between them. The CDR3 runs to 14 residues. The germline CDR1 and CDR2 sequences are LGHNA and YNFKEQ. The DNA for the CDR3 is TGTGCCAGCAGCCAAGCGGCGGGGATCTATGGCTACACCTTC. Its protein product is CASSQAAGIYGYTF.

This clonotype has only a few counts. The chain employs TRBV10-3 and TRBJ2-1; TRBD1 aligns across 8 bases. This CDR3 has 15 amino acids. V shed 4 bases, J shed 4 bases, and the junction held 6 bases outside the gene matches. CDR1 and CDR2 (germline): ENHRY, SYGVKD. This chain's CDR3 is CAISVTGEGYNEQFF. CDR3 in DNA: TGTGCCATCAGTGTGACAGGGGAAGGATACAATGAGCAGTTCTTC.

This chain joins TRBV11-1 and TRBJ2-7; 7 bases agree with TRBD1. The CDR3 loop spans 21 amino acids. Trimming cost V 1 base and J 0 bases; bases outside gene matches: 21. Germline CDR1 SGHAT, CDR2 FQDESV (reference sequence). The CDR3 DNA is TGTGCCAGCAGCTTAGGCTGGGGGACGGACAGGCATGACTTGAGCTCCTACGAGCAGTACTTC. As protein: CASSLGWGTDRHDLSSYEQYF.

This clonotype turned up a few times. The rearrangement uses TRBV12-3 or TRBV12-4 and TRBJ2-2; D gene uncertain. Between the trimmed V and J ends, which lost 8 bases and 1 base, there was a span of 5 bases. The CDR3 runs to 12 residues. The CDR3 DNA reads TGTGCCAGCGGATGGAACACCGGGGAGCTGTTTTTT. Its translation is CASGWNTGELFF.

The chain has TRBV6-5 and TRBJ1-4; D is unresolved. Germline loops: CDR1 MNHEY, CDR2 SVGAGI. This CDR3 comprises 14 residues. The V and J ends lost 2 bases and 6 bases respectively, with 10 bases between them. CDR3 sequence reads: CASSYTGSDEKLFF. CDR3 DNA sequence: TGTGCCAGCAGTTACACGGGGTCGGATGAAAAACTGTTTTTT.

This chain joins TRBV7-4 and TRBJ1-4; no firm D call. Germline V gives CDR1 SGHVT, CDR2 SQSDAQ. The V and J ends lost 6 bases and 0 bases respectively, with 17 bases between them. This CDR3 region has 17 residues. CDR3 bases: TGTGCCAGCAGTTGGACGTCCGTAAGTGCAACTAATGAAAAACTGTTTTTT. Protein product: CASSWTSVSATNEKLFF.

Ten or more counts support this clonotype. The V gene is TRBV6-5, the J gene TRBJ2-7, with 10 bases identical to TRBD2. The CDR3 runs 17 residues. V trimming: 6 bases; J trimming: 5 bases; junction bases outside the gene matches: 16. Germline loops: CDR1 MNHEY, CDR2 SVGAGI. CDR3 coding DNA: TGTGCCAGCAGAGTCGTTGTAGCGGGGGGCACGTTCAACGAGCAGTACTTC. Encoded protein: CASRVVVAGGTFNEQYF.

Only a few counts were recorded for this clonotype. The chain is built from TRBV2 and TRBJ2-4; 10 positions agree with TRBD2. V shed 4 bases, J shed 9 bases, and the junction held 6 bases outside the gene matches. Germline loops: CDR1 SNHLY, CDR2 FYNNEI. The CDR3 contains 14 residues. The CDR3 DNA follows: TGTGCCAGCAGTGTGGCTAGCGGGGGTTGCATTCAGTACTTC. It codes for CASSVASGGCIQYF.

The gene calls are TRBV14 and TRBJ1-1; the D is unclear. Per germline, CDR1 SGHDN and CDR2 FVKESK. This CDR3 is built from 14 residues. Deletions cut 3 bases from V and 4 bases from J, with 12 bases between. CDR3: CASSQDPLATEAFF. In nucleotides, the CDR3 is TGTGCCAGCAGCCAGGATCCCTTGGCCACTGAAGCTTTCTTT.

This clonotype was recorded only once. A much larger clone sits a single nucleotide away, making a read error possible. This CDR3 is CTSSRSNQPQHF. Here the CDR3 DNA reads TGTACCAGCAGTCGTAGCAATCAGCCCCAGCATTTT. This rearrangement joins TRBV12-3 or TRBV12-4 to TRBJ1-5; D gene uncertain. This CDR3 is 12 amino acids long.